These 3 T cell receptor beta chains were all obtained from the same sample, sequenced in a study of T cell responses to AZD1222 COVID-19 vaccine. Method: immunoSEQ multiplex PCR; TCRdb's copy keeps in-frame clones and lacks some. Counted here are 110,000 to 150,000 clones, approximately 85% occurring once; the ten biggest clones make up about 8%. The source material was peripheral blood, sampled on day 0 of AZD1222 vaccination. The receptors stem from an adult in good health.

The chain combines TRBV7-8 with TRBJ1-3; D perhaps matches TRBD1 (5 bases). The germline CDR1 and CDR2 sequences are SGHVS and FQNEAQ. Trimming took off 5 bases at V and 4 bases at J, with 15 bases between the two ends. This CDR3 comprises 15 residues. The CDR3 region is CASSLVRGPGNTIYF. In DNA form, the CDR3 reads TGTGCCAGCAGCCTCGTGAGGGGACCCGGAAACACCATATATTTT.

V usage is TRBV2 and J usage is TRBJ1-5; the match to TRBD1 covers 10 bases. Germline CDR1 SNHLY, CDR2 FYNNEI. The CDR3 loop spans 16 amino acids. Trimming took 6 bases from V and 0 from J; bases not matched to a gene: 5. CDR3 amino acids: CASSGQGGNSNQPQHF. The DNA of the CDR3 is TGTGCCAGCAGCGGACAGGGGGGGAATAGCAATCAGCCCCAGCATTTT. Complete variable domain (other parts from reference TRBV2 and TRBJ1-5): EPEVTQTPSHQVTQMGQEVILRCVPISNHLYFYWYRQILGQKVEFLVSFYNNEISEKSEIFDDQFSVERPDGSNFTLKIRSTKLEDSAMYFCASSGQGGNSNQPQHFGDGTRLSIL.

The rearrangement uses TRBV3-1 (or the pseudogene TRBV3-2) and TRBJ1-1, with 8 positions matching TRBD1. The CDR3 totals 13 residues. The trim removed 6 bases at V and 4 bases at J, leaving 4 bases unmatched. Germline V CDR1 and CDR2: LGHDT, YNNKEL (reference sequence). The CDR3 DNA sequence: TGTGCCAGCAGACTTACAGGGGGCACTGAAGCTTTCTTT. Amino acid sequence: CASRLTGGTEAFF.